Each of the 10 T cell receptor beta chains below was sequenced from the same sample in a study of T cells in Graves' hyperthyroidism and ophthalmopathy. Authors of the study amplified TCR beta CDR3 regions from RNA transcripts. The HTBI set primed first-round TCR CDR3 RT-PCR. TCRdb reprocessed the multiplex PCR reads via MiXCR and lists one record per CDR3 protein. The sample lists fewer than 650,000 distinct CDR3 sequences; 46% were seen once. The source material was peripheral blood or thyroid tissue (not recorded which). These receptor sequences come from an adult woman with Graves' disease, either hyperthyroidism or ophthalmopathy (not recorded which).

The CDR3, as DNA: TGTGCCAGCAGCTTAGCGGGGTCATTCGCAGGGGGGACAGATACGCAGTACTTC. This translates into CASSLAGSFAGGTDTQYF. The V and J genes are TRBV7-2 and TRBJ2-7; D may be TRBD1 (7 bases). The germline V gene has CDR1 SGHTA and CDR2 FQGNSA. The CDR3 totals 18 residues. The V and J ends lost 0 bases and 9 bases respectively, with 27 bases between them.

CDR3 protein: CASKPDGEISPLHF. The CDR3 coding sequence is TGTGCCAGCAAACCGGACGGGGAGATTTCACCCCTCCACTTT. This rearrangement joins TRBV12-3 or TRBV12-4 to TRBJ1-6; D remains unclear. The length of the CDR3 is 14 residues. V dropped 7 bases and J dropped 9 bases, with 16 bases sitting between them.

This clonotype was recorded a few times. The chain recombines TRBV2 with TRBJ1-1; D is perhaps TRBD1 (5 bases). The germline V and J ends were trimmed by 5 bases and 1 base, with 11 bases remaining between them. The V gene's germline CDR1 is SNHLY and CDR2 FYNNEI. The CDR3 consists of 14 residues. CDR3 loop: CASSLGRQNTEAFF. The CDR3 DNA reads TGTGCCAGCAGTCTGGGACGGCAGAACACTGAAGCTTTCTTT. Full variable domain (missing parts from reference TRBV2 and TRBJ1-1): EPEVTQTPSHQVTQMGQEVILRCVPISNHLYFYWYRQILGQKVEFLVSFYNNEISEKSEIFDDQFSVERPDGSNFTLKIRSTKLEDSAMYFCASSLGRQNTEAFFGQGTRLTVV.

This chain joins TRBV29-1 and TRBJ1-2, with 7 bases identical to TRBD1. There are 10 residues in the CDR3. V was clipped by 8 bases and J by 8 bases; unmatched bases: 5. The V gene's germline CDR1 is SQVTM and CDR2 ANQGSEA. CDR3 loop: CSPDRAGYTF. CDR3 in DNA: TGCAGCCCCGACAGGGCCGGCTACACCTTC.

Only a few counts were recorded for this clonotype. The J gene is TRBJ2-2, the V gene TRBV29-1; 7 positions match TRBD1. This CDR3 has 16 residues. The V gene end was trimmed by 6 bases and the J gene end by 4 bases; junction bases not matched to a gene: 14. Germline V gene lookup returns CDR1 SQVTM and CDR2 ANQGSEA. DNA for the CDR3: TGCAGCGTGGTTTCGACAGGGAACCGACCCACCGGGGAGCTGTTTTTT. Translating gives CSVVSTGNRPTGELFF.

The chain couples TRBV7-3 to TRBJ1-6; D is unclear. From germline, CDR1 is SGHTA and CDR2 FQGTGA. The CDR3 has 13 residues. V was pared by 2 bases and J by 9 bases, with 8 bases between. In nucleotides, the CDR3 is TGTGCCAGCAGCTTAGGGCTGGCTTCACCCCTCCACTTT. As protein: CASSLGLASPLHF.

J is TRBJ2-5 and V is TRBV11-2; D gene uncertain. CDR1 SGHAT and CDR2 FQNNGV come from the germline V gene. CDR3 length: 15 residues. With 4 bases removed from V and 5 bases from J, the gap between germline ends came to 17 bases. In nucleotides, the CDR3 is TGTGCCAGCAGCTGTAGGGTTGCCCTGGGGGAGACCCAGTACTTC. It is translated as CASSCRVALGETQYF.

This clonotype was detected ten times or more. The DNA for the CDR3 is TGTGCCAGCAGCTTCCGAGGGACAGGGGGCTCGGGGGGCTACACCTTC. This translates into CASSFRGTGGSGGYTF. The gene calls are TRBV5-4 and TRBJ1-2, with TRBD1 identical over 12 bases. CDR3 size: 16 residues. Germline CDR1 is SGHNT and CDR2 is YYREEE (reference sequence). V shed 2 bases, J shed 8 bases, and the junction held 10 bases outside the gene matches.

The chain carries TRBV2 and TRBJ2-6, with a weak D call TRBD1 (6 bases). The CDR3 sequence is 14 residues long. Germline V lookup: CDR1 SNHLY, CDR2 FYNNEI. V gave up 6 bases and J gave up 5 bases, with 11 bases separating them. For the CDR3, the DNA is TGTGCCAGCAGGACTACAGGGCGGGCCAACGTCCTGACTTTC. Protein product: CASRTTGRANVLTF.

The gene calls are TRBV10-2 and TRBJ1-6; 9 bases align to TRBD1. Losses at the gene ends were 6 bases for V and 7 bases for J; bases not matched to a gene: 7. CDR1 and CDR2 from the germline V gene are WSHSY and SAAADI. The CDR3 has 15 amino acids. CDR3 residues: CASRINRGRNSPLHF. Written as DNA, the CDR3 is TGCGCCAGCAGGATTAACAGGGGGCGGAATTCACCCCTCCACTTT.